Following are 8 T cell receptor beta chains from one sample sequenced in a study of blood T cells in healthy people across ages. PCR was performed a second time for roughly 6 to 12 cycles using a sample-barcoded 5' primer and a J-beta primer mix. TCRdb recomputed calls from the 5' RACE reads with MiXCR, one row per CDR3 protein. Among roughly 1,100,000 distinct CDR3 sequences listed, about 23% were seen once. This sample also appeared in a second study, on T cells of mothers and their children.

Sequenced material: blood. These receptors were obtained from a girl aged 2-10 years in good health.

This clonotype was counted between two and nine times. This chain uses TRBV7-8 with TRBJ2-5; D perhaps matches TRBD1 (6 bases). Germline V gives CDR1 SGHVS, CDR2 FQNEAQ. The CDR3 extends over 15 amino acids. The germline V and J ends were trimmed by 1 base and 3 bases, with 12 bases remaining between them. In DNA, the CDR3 is TGTGCCAGCAGCTTAGAGGGCCAGGGGAAAGAGACCCAGTACTTC. Translated: CASSLEGQGKETQYF.

This clonotype was picked up a small number of times. V and J are TRBV15 and TRBJ2-1, with D perhaps given as TRBD1 or TRBD2 (5 bases each). The CDR3 is 14 amino acids. V lost 0 bases to trimming and J lost 6 bases, with 9 bases between them. The germline CDR1 and CDR2 sequences are LNHNV and YYDKDF (reference sequence). The CDR3 sequence: CATSRDRGVNEQFF. In DNA form, the CDR3 reads TGTGCCACCAGCAGAGATAGAGGGGTCAATGAGCAGTTCTTC.

This clonotype was observed a handful of times. The chain has TRBV27 and TRBJ2-5; D uncertain. The end of the DNA is better explained by TRBJ2-7, so the J call may be wrong. The CDR3 has 14 amino acids. In germline, CDR1 is MNHEY, CDR2 SMNVEV (reference sequence). CDR3 region: CASSFRAATYEQYF. DNA of the CDR3: TGTGCCAGCAGTTTCCGGGCAGCGACCTACGAGCAGTACTTC.

This clonotype was observed a handful of times. V and J are TRBV29-1 and TRBJ2-5; maybe TRBD1 (6 bases). CDR1 and CDR2 (germline): SQVTM, ANQGSEA. This CDR3 comprises 11 residues. Trimming removed 7 bases from V and 11 bases from J, with 17 bases in between. The CDR3 sequence: CSGTEDYEQYF. Here the CDR3 DNA reads TGCAGCGGGACAGAAGACTATGAGCAGTACTTC. Together with reference TRBV29-1 and TRBJ2-5, the CDR3 gives the full variable domain: SAVISQKPSRDICQRGTSLTIQCQVDSQVTMMFWYRQQPGQSLTLIATANQGSEATYESGFVIDKFPISRPNLTFSTLTVSNMSPEDSSIYLCSGTEDYEQYFGPGTRLLVL.

This sequence joins TRBV7-3 and TRBJ2-1; D may be TRBD2 (6 bases). V lost 3 bases to trimming and J lost 12 bases, with 18 bases between them. CDR1 is SGHTA and CDR2 is FQGTGA in the germline V gene. The CDR3 has 14 amino acids. The CDR3 DNA reads TGTGCCAGCAGCTTTTCAGCGGTCTCCGGGGGGCAGTTCTTC. This translates into CASSFSAVSGGQFF.

This clonotype was seen more than once but under ten times. The chain links TRBV7-2 to TRBJ2-5; 8 positions match TRBD2. The ends lost 5 bases at V and 11 bases at J; junction bases unmatched: 13. Germline V lookup: CDR1 SGHTA, CDR2 FQGNSA. The CDR3 totals 14 residues. CDR3 in amino acids: CASSIRTSPGLQYF. The DNA for the CDR3 is TGTGCCAGCAGCATTCGGACTAGCCCGGGACTGCAGTACTTC.

The V call is TRBV7-2, the J call TRBJ1-1; no clear D gene. The CDR3 contains 16 residues. CDR1 is SGHTA, CDR2 FQGNSA, per germline. Trimming cost V 5 bases and J 0 bases, with 16 bases left between them. The CDR3 loop is CASSRFRYLVNTEAFF. The CDR3 DNA is TGTGCCAGCAGCCGGTTCAGGTACCTTGTGAACACTGAAGCTTTCTTT.

V gene TRBV5-1 combines with J gene TRBJ2-7; D perhaps matches TRBD2 (5 bases). V shed 3 bases and J shed 2 bases, with 9 bases lying between them. The CDR3 consists of 13 residues. CDR1 and CDR2 (germline): SGHRS, YFSETQ. The CDR3 loop is CASSSRETYEQYF. The CDR3, as DNA: TGCGCCAGCAGCTCCCGGGAAACCTACGAGCAGTACTTC.